This T cell receptor (beta chain) was recovered during a study of technical replicates of blood from a handful of donors. This table comes from immunoSEQ multiplex PCR, and its TCRdb copy is limited to in-frame clones, with some not included. This sample has roughly 40,000 clones, with around 96% found just once. The CDR3 is 13 residues long. CDR1 MNHEY and CDR2 SVGAGI come from the germline V gene. J lost 3 bases, V lost 6 bases, and 1 base had no gene match. Sequencing input: T cells isolated from PBMCs. The J gene is TRBJ2-7, the V gene TRBV6-5; 11 positions match TRBD1. The sequence was obtained from a human donor in good health. DNA of the CDR3: TGTGCCAGCAGGGGACAGGGGGTCTACGAGCAGTACTTC. This translates into CASRGQGVYEQYF.